This T cell receptor beta chain was found in a study of blood T cells in healthy people across ages. General study points: Estimates of diversity drawn from one million T cells were considered underestimates.

With 3 bases removed from V and 3 bases from J, the gap between germline ends came to 23 bases. The CDR3 contains 18 residues. Germline CDR1 is SGHRS and CDR2 is YFSETQ. Alongside a J-beta primer mix, a sample-barcoded 5' primer served in a second PCR lasting roughly 6 to 11 cycles. A template-switch adaptor containing 12 random nucleotides labeled each cDNA molecule. In TCRdb, the 5' RACE reads were re-called with MiXCR into one record per CDR3 protein. The sample includes about 570,000 distinct CDR3 sequences, 25% to 30% seen only once; the top ten take less than 20%. As to this clonotype: Its antigen is unknown.

Sequenced material: blood. The genes are TRBV5-1 and TRBJ2-3, with D possibly matching TRBD1 (6 bases). This clonotype was sampled from a woman between 70 and 85 years old in good health. For the CDR3, the DNA is TGCGCCAGCAGCTCAGGCCCTTCACGGGACACTTTAACAGATACGCAGTATTTT. The encoded protein is CASSSGPSRDTLTDTQYF.